The clone carrying this TCR beta chain occurred many times. Its antigen is not identified. Time point indicated: patch test 2, 6 weeks after DPC sensitization. As to treatment: therapeutic diphenylcyclopropenone sensitization with weekly scalp DPC. Extraction yielded total RNA from whole blood (unfractionated). From the RACE reads, TCRdb called clonotypes with MiXCR, one entry per CDR3 protein. This table holds just over 40,000 distinct CDR3 sequences, about 3.5% found once. The data derive from a study of human T cells and chemical hapten exposure. About the research overall: Researchers reported sensitizing an approximately 2 cm by approximately 2 cm upper inner arm skin site with 2% DPC.

Germline V gene data show CDR1 as LNHDA and CDR2 as SQIVND (reference sequence). Trimming pared 4 bases from V and 4 bases from J, leaving 14 bases between. CDR3 size: 15 residues. General observations from the study: Expanded TCRs grouped into significantly more large CDR3 similarity clusters than controls produced.

The chain carries TRBV19 and TRBJ2-1; weak D call: TRBD2 (5 bases). The TCR originated in a man aged 35 to 55 with alopecia areata. Some clones in this sample may be carry-over from other donors' samples. Specimen: whole blood, collected in connection with sensitization to the hapten diphenylcyclopropenone (DPC). The CDR3 DNA follows: TGTGCCAGTAGTAGGATGGCACTAGGATACAATGAGCAGTTCTTC. Protein product: CASSRMALGYNEQFF.